These T cell receptor beta chains were read from a single sample in a study of blood T cells in healthy people across ages. TCRdb passed the 5' RACE reads through MiXCR, listing each CDR3 protein once. The table records roughly 930,000 distinct CDR3 sequences, 48% of them present only once. The sequenced sample was blood. The receptor set was obtained from a man aged 25 to 40 in good health. Both conserved end residues are trimmed from each CDR3.

TRBV28 | ASRSVEPYYEQY
TRBV24-1 | ATSDLVDSYEQY
TRBV7-2 | ASSLDSGQGHNEQY
TRBV20-1 | SARGSGVRGYTDTQY
TRBV11-2 | AASRGQGGITEAF
TRBV3-1 | ASGNGVNTEAF
TRBV6-2/TRBV6-3 | ASNHWNTEAF
TRBV4-1 | ASSATSGGASCEQY
TRBV20-1 | THNRGGGTEAF
TRBV7-3 | ASSLLDRGAEQF
TRBV4-1 | ASSQVQERRNTQY
TRBV12-3/TRBV12-4 | ASGDRGPGEDDEQF
TRBV5-4 | ASSLGRVAGVETQY
TRBV7-9 | ASSLAFLANLNNEQF
TRBV20-1 | SAKGLRGGNEKLF
TRBV5-6 | ASTPDSFLIYEQY
TRBV2 | ASSEARTVLNQPQH
TRBV7-2 | ASSLVSRGAGRADTQY
TRBV13 | ASSLGDSEAF
TRBV6-2/TRBV6-3 | ASSYLGAGGQPQH
TRBV12-3/TRBV12-4 | ASSNWSGYT
TRBV20-1 | SAVQGWRNQPQH
TRBV27 | AGSSSKDRTPTQY
TRBV7-2 | ASSRRSNEKLF
TRBV4-3 | ASSQPMTGAFYNSPLH
TRBV3-1 | ASSQDVQRPGAF
TRBV15 | ATSRDASQGGYT
TRBV20-1 | SANVVRGAKGYT
TRBV5-1 | ASSLTGDPTDTQY
TRBV4-2 | ASSQEMVVGYGYT
TRBV5-4 | ASSLMGVNEQY
TRBV6-6 | ASSYWGRETQY
TRBV6-5 | ASSYSTGGVNTDTQY
TRBV7-2 | ASSQNKGDTQY
TRBV5-1 | ASSLTGALDIQY
TRBV7-2 | ASSLGHRGSYEQY
TRBV7-2 | ASTNSGTGVGANVLT
TRBV6-5 | ASSSDRTGATEAF
TRBV28 | ASSPWTRTNTGELF
TRBV29-1 | SVLLGRGNTEAF
TRBV29-1 | SVNREETQY
TRBV6-2/TRBV6-3 | ASSDDPGGNNIQY
TRBV3-1 | ASSQGREQY
TRBV7-9 | ASSSRDVTTNEKLF
TRBV28 | ASSLSVPSSYEQY
TRBV9 | ASSDEGGGAPDTQY
TRBV5-1 | ASGLVGELTDTQY
TRBV5-6 | ASSLWQEIYNEQF
TRBV4-2 | ASSLVPGQGTGGTNEKLF
TRBV12-3/TRBV12-4 | ASSFSDRGHTQY
TRBV20-1 | SARRDSSYNEQF
TRBV6-5 | ASSAPGTGRQPQH
TRBV12-3/TRBV12-4 | ASSFEAGVNYGYT
TRBV29-1 | SVEPIPGGYT
TRBV10-3 | AIKGTGTTEAF